This T cell receptor beta chain stems from a study of T cell clonality in common variable immunodeficiency. Study-wide points: In common variable immunodeficiency, TCR beta chains reportedly carried fewer deletions and N-nucleotide insertions.

CVID subjects were around 14 female and just under 30 male, aged 9 to 64. This table comes from immunoSEQ multiplex PCR, and its TCRdb copy is limited to in-frame clones, with some not included. In total the sample includes 20,000 to 30,000 clones, none of them seen once. With respect to this clone: Its target is unknown. The read gets to within 3 residues of the CDR3 end, and the germline J gene fills in the rest.

The germline gives CDR1 LNHDA, CDR2 SQIVND (reference sequence). V lost 5 bases to trimming and J lost 5 bases; unmatched junction nucleotides: 12. The CDR3 length is 18 residues. What was sequenced was peripheral blood mononuclear cells. This TCR was sampled from a human donor with common variable immunodeficiency. The chain has TRBV19 and TRBJ2-1; 13 positions agree with TRBD2. CDR3 DNA, as far as it was read: TGTGCCAGTAGTCCCGGGACTAGCGGGGCGTCTTCACACAATGAG. Encoded protein: CASSPGTSGASSHNE. The entire CDR3 sequence reads CASSPGTSGASSHNEQFF.